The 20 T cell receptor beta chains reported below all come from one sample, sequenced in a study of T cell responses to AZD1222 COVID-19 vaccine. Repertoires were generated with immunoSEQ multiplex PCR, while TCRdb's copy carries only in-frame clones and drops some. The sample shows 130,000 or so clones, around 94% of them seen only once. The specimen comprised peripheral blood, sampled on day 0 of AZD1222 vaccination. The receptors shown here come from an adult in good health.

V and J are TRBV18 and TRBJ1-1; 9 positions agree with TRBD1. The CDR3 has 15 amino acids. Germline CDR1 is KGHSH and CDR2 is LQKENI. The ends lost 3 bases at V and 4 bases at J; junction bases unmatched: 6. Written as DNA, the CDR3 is TGTGCCAGCTCACCTACACAGGGGGCGGGCACTGAAGCTTTCTTT. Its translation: CASSPTQGAGTEAFF. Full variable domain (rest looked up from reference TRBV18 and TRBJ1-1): NAGVMQNPRHLVRRRGQEARLRCSPMKGHSHVYWYRQLPEEGLKFMVYLQKENIIDESGMPKERFSAEFPKEGPSILRIQQVVRGDSAAYFCASSPTQGAGTEAFFGQGTRLTVV.

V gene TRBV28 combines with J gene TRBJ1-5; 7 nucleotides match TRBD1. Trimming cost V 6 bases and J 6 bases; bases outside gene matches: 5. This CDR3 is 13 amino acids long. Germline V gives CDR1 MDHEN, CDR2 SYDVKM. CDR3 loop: CASSPRGSQPQHF. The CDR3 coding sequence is TGTGCCAGCAGCCCCAGGGGGAGTCAGCCCCAGCATTTT.

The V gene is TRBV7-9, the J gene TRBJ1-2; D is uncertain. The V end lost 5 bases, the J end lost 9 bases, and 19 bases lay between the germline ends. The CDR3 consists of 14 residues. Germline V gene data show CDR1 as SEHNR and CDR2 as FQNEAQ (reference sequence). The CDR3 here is CASSGTGSPARYTF. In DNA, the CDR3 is TGTGCCAGCAGCGGAACCGGGTCCCCAGCACGCTACACCTTC.

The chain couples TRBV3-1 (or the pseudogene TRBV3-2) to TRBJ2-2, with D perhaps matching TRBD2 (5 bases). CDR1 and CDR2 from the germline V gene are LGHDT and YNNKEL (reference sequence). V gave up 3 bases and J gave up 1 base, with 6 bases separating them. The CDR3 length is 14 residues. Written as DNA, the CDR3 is TGTGCCAGCAGCCAGGGAGTGAACACCGGGGAGCTGTTTTTT. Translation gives CASSQGVNTGELFF.

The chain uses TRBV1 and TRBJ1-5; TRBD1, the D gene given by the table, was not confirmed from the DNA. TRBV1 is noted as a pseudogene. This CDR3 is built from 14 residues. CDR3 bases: TGCACCAGCAGCCGGCTGGCCCTCAATCAGCCCCAGCATTTT. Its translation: CTSSRLALNQPQHF.

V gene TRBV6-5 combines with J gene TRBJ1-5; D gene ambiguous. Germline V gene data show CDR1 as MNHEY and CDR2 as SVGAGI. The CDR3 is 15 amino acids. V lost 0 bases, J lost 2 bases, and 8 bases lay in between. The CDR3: CASSYSKGGNQPQHF. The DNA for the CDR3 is TGTGCCAGCAGTTACTCGAAAGGTGGCAATCAGCCCCAGCATTTT.

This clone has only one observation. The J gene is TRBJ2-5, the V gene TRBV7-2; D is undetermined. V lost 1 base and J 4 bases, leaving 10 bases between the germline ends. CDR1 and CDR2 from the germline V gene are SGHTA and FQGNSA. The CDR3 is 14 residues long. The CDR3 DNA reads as TGTGCCAGCAGCTTAGGGGTAGTCGTAGAGACCCAGTACTTC. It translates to CASSLGVVVETQYF. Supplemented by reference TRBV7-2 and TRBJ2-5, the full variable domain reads GAGVSQSPSNKVTEKGKDVELRCDPISGHTALYWYRQSLGQGLEFLIYFQGNSAPDKSGLPSDRFSAERTGGSVSTLTIQRTQQEDSAVYLCASSLGVVVETQYFGPGTRLLVL.

The CDR3 spells CASSFPGTGGYTF. DNA for the CDR3: TGTGCCAGCAGTTTCCCAGGGACGGGTGGCTACACCTTC. J is TRBJ1-2 and V is TRBV12-3 or TRBV12-4; a weak D match, TRBD1 (5 bases). V was shortened by 3 bases and J by 7 bases, with 12 bases between the two germline ends. This CDR3 spans 13 amino acids.

CDR3 residues: CASSSQGASSGNTIYF. The CDR3 DNA sequence: TGTGCCAGCAGCTCCCAGGGGGCCAGCTCTGGAAACACCATATATTTT. V gene TRBV7-9 combines with J gene TRBJ1-3; 8 nucleotides agree with TRBD1. J gave up 0 bases and V 4 bases, and 5 bases lay outside the gene matches. This CDR3 spans 16 amino acids. Germline assignment: CDR1 SEHNR and CDR2 FQNEAQ (reference sequence).

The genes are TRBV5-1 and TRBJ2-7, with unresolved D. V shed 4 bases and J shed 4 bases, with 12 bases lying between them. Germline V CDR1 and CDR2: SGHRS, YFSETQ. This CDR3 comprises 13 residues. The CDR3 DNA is TGCGCCAGCAGCCATATCTCCAGATACGAGCAGTACTTC. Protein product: CASSHISRYEQYF.

As DNA, the CDR3 is TGTGCCAGCAGCCAATATGGGCAGGGCCATCAGCCCCAGCATTTT. This codes for CASSQYGQGHQPQHF. This chain joins TRBV21-1 and TRBJ1-5; TRBD1, as called in the table, went unchecked against the DNA. TRBV21-1 constitutes a pseudogene. The CDR3 spans 15 residues.

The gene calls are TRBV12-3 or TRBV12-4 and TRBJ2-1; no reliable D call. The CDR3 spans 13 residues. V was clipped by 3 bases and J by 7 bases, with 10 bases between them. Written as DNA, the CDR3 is TGTGCCAGCAGTTTCCACTCGAAGAATGAGCAGTTCTTC. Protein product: CASSFHSKNEQFF.

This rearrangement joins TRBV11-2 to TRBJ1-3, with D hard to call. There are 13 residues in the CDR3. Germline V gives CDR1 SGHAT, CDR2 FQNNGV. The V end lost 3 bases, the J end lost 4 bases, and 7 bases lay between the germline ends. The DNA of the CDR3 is TGTGCCAGCAGCTTCGCCCCAGGAAACACCATATATTTT. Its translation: CASSFAPGNTIYF.

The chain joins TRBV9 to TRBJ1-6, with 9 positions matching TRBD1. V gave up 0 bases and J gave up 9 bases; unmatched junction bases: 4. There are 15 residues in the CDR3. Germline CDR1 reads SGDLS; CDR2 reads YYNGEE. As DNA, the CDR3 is TGTGCCAGCAGCGTAGGCACAGGGGGCTCTTCACCCCTCCACTTT. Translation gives CASSVGTGGSSPLHF.

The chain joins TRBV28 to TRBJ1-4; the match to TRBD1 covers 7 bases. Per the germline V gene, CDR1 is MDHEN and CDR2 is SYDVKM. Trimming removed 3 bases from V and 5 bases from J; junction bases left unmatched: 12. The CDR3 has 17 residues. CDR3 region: CASSFPVGQVGNEKLFF. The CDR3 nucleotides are TGTGCCAGCAGTTTCCCGGTCGGACAGGTGGGAAATGAAAAACTGTTTTTT.

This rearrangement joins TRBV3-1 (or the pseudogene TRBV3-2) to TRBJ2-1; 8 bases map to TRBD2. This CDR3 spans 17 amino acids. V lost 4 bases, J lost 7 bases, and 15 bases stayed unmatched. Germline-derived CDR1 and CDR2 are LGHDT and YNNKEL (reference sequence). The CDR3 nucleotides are TGTGCCAGCAGCCTACCTCCCTGGCGGGAGGAGGAAAATGAGCAGTTCTTC. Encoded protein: CASSLPPWREEENEQFF.

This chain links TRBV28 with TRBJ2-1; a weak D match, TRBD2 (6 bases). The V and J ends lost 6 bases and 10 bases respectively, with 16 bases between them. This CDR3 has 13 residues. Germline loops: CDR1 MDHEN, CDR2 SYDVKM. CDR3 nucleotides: TGTGCCAGCAGCCCGGACCTTGGAGGGGAGCAGTTCTTC. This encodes CASSPDLGGEQFF.

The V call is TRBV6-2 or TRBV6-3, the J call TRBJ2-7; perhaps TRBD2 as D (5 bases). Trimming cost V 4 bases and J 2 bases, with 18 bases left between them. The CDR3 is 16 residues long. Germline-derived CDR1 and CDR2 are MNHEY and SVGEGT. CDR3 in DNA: TGTGCCAGCAGTTCCCAAGCGGCCCCCGGGCCCTACGAGCAGTACTTC. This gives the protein CASSSQAAPGPYEQYF.

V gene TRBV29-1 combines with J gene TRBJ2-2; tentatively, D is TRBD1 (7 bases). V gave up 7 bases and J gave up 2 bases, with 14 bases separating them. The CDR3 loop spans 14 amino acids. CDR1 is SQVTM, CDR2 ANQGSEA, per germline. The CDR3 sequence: CSAGGDSNTGELFF. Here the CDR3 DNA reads TGCAGCGCCGGCGGGGACAGTAACACCGGGGAGCTGTTTTTT.

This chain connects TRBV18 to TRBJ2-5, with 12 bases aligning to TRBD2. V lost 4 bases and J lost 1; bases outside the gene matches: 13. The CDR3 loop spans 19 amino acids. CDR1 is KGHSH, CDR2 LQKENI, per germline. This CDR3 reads CASSRVTSGSLGLQETQYF. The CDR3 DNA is TGTGCCAGCTCACGGGTGACTAGCGGGAGCCTAGGCCTCCAAGAGACCCAGTACTTC.